The source of this T cell receptor beta chain is a study of T-cell memory formation after mild COVID-19. The overall study: TCR clusters were mostly confined to one donor each. General study findings and limits: A balance of CD4 and CD8 characterized clones contracting day 15 to 85, whereas later expanders leaned CD4+. The pre-infection memory compartment contained some responding clones, suggesting cross-reactive memory joined.

With constant-segment primers, 5'RACE yielded cDNA libraries of TCR alpha and TCR beta that carried sample barcodes and UMIs. Each CDR3 protein gets one entry after TCRdb re-called the 5' RACE reads with MiXCR. The table lists roughly 400,000 distinct CDR3 sequences, under 20% of them singletons. The count of this clonotype is one. Its antigen is not identified. This sequence was found in a man aged 18 to 30 who had mild COVID-19 (a few samples of this study predate the infection). Cell type and time point are not known. Sequenced material: PBMCs or a T cell subset sorted from them (not recorded which).

The CDR3 coding sequence is TGTGCCATCTCAGTGGGGGATGAGCAGTTCTTC. It translates to CAISVGDEQFF. The genes are TRBV27 and TRBJ2-1; the D call may be TRBD1 or TRBD2 (5 bases each). The CDR3 has 11 amino acids. Germline-derived CDR1 and CDR2 are MNHEY and SMNVEV (reference sequence). V lost 10 bases and J 8 bases, leaving 12 bases between the germline ends.